This T cell receptor (beta chain) appears in the sequencing data of a study of blood T cell repertoires in COVID-19. Study information: COVID-19 samples, acute and convalescent, were from the United States, Italy and Spain. T cells, B-cell-depleted T cells, or PBMCs supplied cDNA or gDNA.

Trimming cost V 1 base and J 8 bases; bases outside gene matches: 8. Per the germline V gene, CDR1 is MNHEY and CDR2 is SMNVEV (reference sequence). This CDR3 is 16 amino acids long. In the original processing: Nucleated cell number was recorded as an estimate derived from reference gene primer amplification. Clones were read by immunoSEQ multiplex PCR, and TCRdb kept only the in-frame ones, dropping some. V, J and clone size are those of that table, while D and trimming were read from the DNA. Of around 190,000 clones in the sample, under 80% are singletons; the top ten hold about an eighth. The clonotype comes from a woman aged 45-65 years with acute or convalescent COVID-19. Sequencing was done on a sample of peripheral blood. The chain couples TRBV27 to TRBJ1-4; 9 bases fit TRBD1. CDR3: CASSLYPGTGREKLFF. CDR3 sequence (DNA): TGTGCCAGCAGTTTATACCCTGGGACAGGGAGAGAAAAACTGTTTTTT. The variable domain in full, completed from reference TRBV27 and TRBJ1-4, reads EAQVTQNPRYLITVTGKKLTVTCSQNMNHEYMSWYRQDPGLGLRQIYYSMNVEVTDKGDVPEGYKVSRKEKRNFPLILESPSPNQTSLYFCASSLYPGTGREKLFFGSGTQLSVL.